This entry lists 13 T cell receptor beta chains sequenced from one sample in a study of Ad26.COV2.S vaccination and SARS-CoV-2 variants (dated by TCRdb to about 2021). The sample's time point label, decoded: individuals recovered from natural SARS-CoV-2 infection. Preparation of the library involved the immunoSEQ multiplex PCR assay. TCRdb carries this immuneACCESS record with in-frame sequences only. Its versions omit some clonotypes, under half of them owing to an unresolved V gene in the studies checked, with the rest unexplained. The sample profile shows about 350,000 clones; around 92% of them were found once. The top ten constitute roughly 3.9% of the sample. This specimen was peripheral blood, taken after recovery from COVID-19. Receptor source: a human donor who had recovered from COVID-19.

V and J are TRBV11-2 and TRBJ1-3, with D maybe TRBD1 (5 bases). The V gene's germline CDR1 is SGHAT and CDR2 FQNNGV. CDR3 length: 16 amino acids. V was cut by 1 base and J by 0 bases, with 10 bases left in between. The CDR3 DNA sequence: TGTGCCAGCAGCTTAGGAGTGGGACTCTCTGGAAACACCATATATTTT. This encodes CASSLGVGLSGNTIYF. The variable domain in full, with the rest retrieved from reference TRBV11-2 and TRBJ1-3, is EAGVAQSPRYKIIEKRQSVAFWCNPISGHATLYWYQQILGQGPKLLIQFQNNGVVDDSQLPKDRFSAERLKGVDSTLKIQPAKLEDSAVYLCASSLGVGLSGNTIYFGEGSWLTVV.

This clone was observed a handful of times. This chain joins TRBV6-5 and TRBJ1-2, with D unclear. This CDR3 comprises 11 residues. Germline CDR1 MNHEY, CDR2 SVGAGI. Trimming pared 5 bases from V and 5 bases from J, leaving 6 bases between. For the CDR3, the DNA is TGTGCCAGCAGTAAGGAGTATGGCTACACCTTC. Its translation: CASSKEYGYTF.

The J gene is TRBJ2-1, the V gene TRBV9; D is possibly TRBD2 (5 bases). The germline gives CDR1 SGDLS, CDR2 YYNGEE. The CDR3 runs to 15 residues. The V and J ends lost 0 bases and 4 bases respectively, with 11 bases between them. CDR3 coding DNA: TGTGCCAGCAGCGTAGTATTTTCGGGATACAATGAGCAGTTCTTC. Translation gives CASSVVFSGYNEQFF.

The chain is built from TRBV5-5 and TRBJ2-5; D unresolved. CDR3 length: 11 amino acids. The germline V gene has CDR1 SGHKS and CDR2 YYEKEE (reference sequence). Trimming removed 4 bases from V and 7 bases from J, with 8 bases in between. Here the CDR3 reads CASSALGTQYF. Here the CDR3 DNA reads TGTGCCAGCAGCGCCCTAGGGACCCAGTACTTC.

Comment on this clone: Other DNA sequences within the sample encode an identical CDR3. This chain uses TRBV11-2 with TRBJ2-7; D is unclear. The V end was cut by 1 base, the J end by 0 bases, with 4 bases between. Germline CDR1 is SGHAT and CDR2 is FQNNGV. The CDR3 covers 13 residues. The CDR3, as DNA: TGTGCCAGCAGCTTAGGGAGCTCCTACGAGCAGTACTTC. Translation: CASSLGSSYEQYF. The whole variable domain, remainder taken from reference TRBV11-2 and TRBJ2-7, is EAGVAQSPRYKIIEKRQSVAFWCNPISGHATLYWYQQILGQGPKLLIQFQNNGVVDDSQLPKDRFSAERLKGVDSTLKIQPAKLEDSAVYLCASSLGSSYEQYFGPGTRLTVT.

The V call is TRBV2, the J call TRBJ2-7; 13 bases map to TRBD2. The CDR3 is 17 residues long. Germline V gives CDR1 SNHLY, CDR2 FYNNEI. Trimming removed 3 bases from V and 5 bases from J; junction bases left unmatched: 10. The CDR3 is CASSEGIGLAGENEQYF. CDR3 in DNA: TGTGCCAGCAGTGAGGGAATCGGACTAGCGGGGGAAAACGAGCAGTACTTC. Full variable domain (missing parts from reference TRBV2 and TRBJ2-7): EPEVTQTPSHQVTQMGQEVILRCVPISNHLYFYWYRQILGQKVEFLVSFYNNEISEKSEIFDDQFSVERPDGSNFTLKIRSTKLEDSAMYFCASSEGIGLAGENEQYFGPGTRLTVT.

The chain recombines TRBV29-1 with TRBJ1-2, with 8 bases identical to TRBD1. The CDR3 covers 14 residues. Germline assignment: CDR1 SQVTM and CDR2 ANQGSEA. J gave up 1 base and V 8 bases, and 9 bases lay outside the gene matches. CDR3 sequence (DNA): TGCAGCACGAGGCGACAGGGGATTAACTATGGCTACACCTTC. This translates into CSTRRQGINYGYTF. The full variable domain, its missing parts supplied by reference TRBV29-1 and TRBJ1-2, is SAVISQKPSRDICQRGTSLTIQCQVDSQVTMMFWYRQQPGQSLTLIATANQGSEATYESGFVIDKFPISRPNLTFSTLTVSNMSPEDSSIYLCSTRRQGINYGYTFGSGTRLTVV.

The chain couples TRBV6-5 to TRBJ1-2, with D hard to call. The CDR3 runs 16 residues. V lost 2 bases and J lost 8, with 21 bases in between. CDR1 is MNHEY, CDR2 SVGAGI, per germline. CDR3 sequence: CASSYKAAGLMWGYTF. The CDR3 region has the DNA TGTGCCAGCAGTTACAAGGCAGCGGGTCTAATGTGGGGCTACACCTTC.

This sequence joins TRBV5-6 and TRBJ1-6; 9 nucleotides align to TRBD1. The ends lost 4 bases at V and 6 bases at J; junction bases unmatched: 8. CDR3 size: 16 residues. Germline assignment: CDR1 SGHDT and CDR2 YYEEEE. The CDR3 is CASSRGPGQGNSPLHF. CDR3 sequence (DNA): TGTGCCAGCAGCCGCGGTCCGGGACAGGGTAATTCACCCCTCCACTTT. Full variable domain (rest looked up from reference TRBV5-6 and TRBJ1-6): DAGVTQSPTHLIKTRGQQVTLRCSPKSGHDTVSWYQQALGQGPQFIFQYYEEEERQRGNFPDRFSGHQFPNYSSELNVNALLLGDSALYLCASSRGPGQGNSPLHFGNGTRLTVT.

The rearrangement joins TRBV3-1 (or the pseudogene TRBV3-2) to TRBJ2-7; D possibly corresponds to TRBD1 (6 bases). Germline CDR1 is LGHDT and CDR2 is YNNKEL (reference sequence). The CDR3 spans 13 residues. Trimming shortened V by 0 bases and J by 7 bases, and 10 bases separated the two germline ends. CDR3 nucleotide sequence: TGTGCCAGCAGCCAAGAGGGACACGAGGAGCAGTACTTC. Its translation: CASSQEGHEEQYF.

The chain is built from TRBV6-5 and TRBJ1-1, with TRBD1 as a possible D gene (5 bases). Looked up from germline, CDR1 is MNHEY and CDR2 is SVGAGI. Deletions cut 2 bases from V and 7 bases from J, with 20 bases between. The CDR3 is 16 residues long. The DNA for the CDR3 is TGTGCCAGCAGTTACAAGGGGTGGGTTAAGAGTATTGAAGCTTTCTTT. Its translation: CASSYKGWVKSIEAFF.

The genes are TRBV5-1 and TRBJ2-2; D is perhaps TRBD2 (5 bases). Per the germline V gene, CDR1 is SGHRS and CDR2 is YFSETQ. With 0 bases removed from V and 4 bases from J, the gap between germline ends came to 10 bases. This CDR3 is 15 amino acids long. The CDR3 DNA reads as TGCGCCAGCAGCTTGGGAGGGAGCGGCACCGGGGAGCTGTTTTTT. It is translated as CASSLGGSGTGELFF.

V and J are TRBV4-1 and TRBJ2-3, with 9 bases aligning to TRBD2. Germline V gives CDR1 MGHRA, CDR2 YSYEKL. V shed 1 base and J 2 bases; nucleotides not matched to a gene: 4. The CDR3 spans 16 residues. CDR3 protein: CASSQVSGGNTDTQYF. The CDR3 coding sequence is TGCGCCAGCAGCCAAGTTAGCGGGGGAAACACAGATACGCAGTATTTT.